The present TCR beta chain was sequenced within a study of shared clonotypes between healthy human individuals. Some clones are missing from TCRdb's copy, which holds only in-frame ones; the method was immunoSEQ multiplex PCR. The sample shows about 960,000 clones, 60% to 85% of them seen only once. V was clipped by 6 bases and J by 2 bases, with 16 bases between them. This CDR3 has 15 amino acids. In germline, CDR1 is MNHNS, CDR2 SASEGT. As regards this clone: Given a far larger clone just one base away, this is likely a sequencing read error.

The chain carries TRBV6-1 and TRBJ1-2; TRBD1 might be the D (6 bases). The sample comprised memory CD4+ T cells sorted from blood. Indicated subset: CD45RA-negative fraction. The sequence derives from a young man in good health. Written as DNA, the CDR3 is TGTGCCAGCAGCTCATCGCACAGGGAGAACTATGGCTACACCTTC. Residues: CASSSSHRENYGYTF.